Listed below are T cell receptor beta chains from one sample, sequenced in a study of patients and donors after allogeneic stem cell transplantation. MiXCR was run by TCRdb on the RT-PCR reads, yielding one entry per CDR3 protein. The top ten clones hold about a third of a sample with 50,000 to 60,000 distinct CDR3 sequences, about 14% of them seen once. The sample was blood, either unsorted or a sorted T cell fraction (not recorded which). These receptors were collected from a human donor who was either an allogeneic HSCT recipient or a stem cell or donor lymphocyte infusion donor (not recorded which). It is not recorded whose cells these are; they may come from a transplant donor. Each CDR3 is given with its conserved first and last residue.

CDR3 protein	V gene	J gene
CASGGSEAGTEAFF	TRBV2	TRBJ1-1
CASSLGSVTEAFF	TRBV27	TRBJ1-1
CASSFQDRSEKLFF	TRBV5-5	TRBJ1-4
CASSWTSGSYEQYF	TRBV6-5	TRBJ2-7
CSGHNIGINSEQYF	TRBV20-1	TRBJ2-7
CASSPSPVFSSYNEQFF	TRBV7-2	TRBJ2-1
CASSLSLWGAGETQYF	TRBV7-2	TRBJ2-5
CASSYSGGSYEQYF	TRBV6-5	TRBJ2-7
CAWKILTGTGELFF	TRBV30	TRBJ2-2
CSVARRQNRDEKLFF	TRBV29-1	TRBJ1-4
CASSLVRISSYNEQFF	TRBV5-1	TRBJ2-1
CASSIAVGPGETQYF	TRBV19	TRBJ2-5
CASSYSSREGHQETQYF	TRBV6-6	TRBJ2-5
CASKSHSGDEQFF	TRBV5-1	TRBJ2-1
CASSRGLAGEDTQYF	TRBV12-3/TRBV12-4	TRBJ2-3
CSVVAGPYNEQFF	TRBV29-1	TRBJ2-1
CASSLAQSNSPLHF	TRBV7-9	TRBJ1-6
CSARLPSGLSYEQYF	TRBV20-1	TRBJ2-7
CASSLGTGLGNIQYF	TRBV5-1	TRBJ2-4
CSAIPSASYNEQFF	TRBV20-1	TRBJ2-1
CASSQDRSGRRTDTQYF	TRBV4-2	TRBJ2-3
CASSPEQGRNTGELFF	TRBV5-6	TRBJ2-2
CASSYSLPGATGELFF	TRBV6-1	TRBJ2-2
CASSLIRAGAPGNTIYF	TRBV7-8	TRBJ1-3
CASSLASYQGLGAFF	TRBV5-1	TRBJ1-1
CASSTSGADTEAFF	TRBV12-3/TRBV12-4	TRBJ1-1
CASSLATESYEQYF	TRBV5-1	TRBJ2-7
CASSFLAPSLAGEDEQFF	TRBV27	TRBJ2-1
CASSSLRQDTQYF	TRBV7-7	TRBJ2-3
CASSPLGGNQPQHF	TRBV7-6	TRBJ1-5
CATSREGWELFF	TRBV15	TRBJ2-2
CASSIIGSENIQYF	TRBV7-9	TRBJ2-4
CASSENTMNTEAFF	TRBV9	TRBJ1-1
CASSTGGRDFNYGYTF	TRBV27	TRBJ1-2
CASTTIRDYNSYEQYF	TRBV6-2/TRBV6-3	TRBJ2-7
CASSIESRTSYNEQFF	TRBV19	TRBJ2-1
CASSQEHSNQPQHF	TRBV4-2	TRBJ1-5
CSAPRRLGLSLYEQYF	TRBV20-1	TRBJ2-7
CASSLFASGNQETQYF	TRBV5-6	TRBJ2-5
CASSSAGGQVNEQFF	TRBV7-8	TRBJ2-1
CASSPYGGYYEQYF	TRBV6-6	TRBJ2-7
CASSYSRTSGRFYEQYF	TRBV6-5	TRBJ2-7
CASSSTDNTGELFF	TRBV21-1	TRBJ2-2
CASSLSSYNEQFF	TRBV27	TRBJ2-1
CASSPPGGLSTDTQYF	TRBV27	TRBJ2-3
CASSLDRGNTEAFF	TRBV27	TRBJ1-1
CASSPDPGRKTVNTEAFF	TRBV5-1	TRBJ1-1
CAISESRAGGADTQYF	TRBV10-3	TRBJ2-3
CSARDLSHEQYF	TRBV20-1	TRBJ2-7
CASSQVRQGRTEAFF	TRBV4-2	TRBJ1-1
CASSIRASSPNEQYF	TRBV19	TRBJ2-7
CASSTSGTNEKLFF	TRBV18	TRBJ1-4
CASSQNPQGGVSVFF	TRBV3-1	TRBJ1-1
CASSQAGELSEKLFF	TRBV4-2	TRBJ1-4
CASSLALTQGAFTGELFF	TRBV5-1	TRBJ2-2
CASSPARPWTGTTEAFF	TRBV3-1	TRBJ1-1
CASSQVNEQYF	TRBV3-1	TRBJ2-7
CASSPYLSSYEQYF	TRBV27	TRBJ2-7
CASSLVRETQYF	TRBV7-2	TRBJ2-5
CSASGTSGINEQYF	TRBV20-1	TRBJ2-7